This TCR beta chain was found in a study of T-cell reconstitution after alpha-beta-depleted transplantation in children. This clonotype showed up many times. The antigen remains unidentified. Germline values: CDR1 SGHRS, CDR2 YFSETQ. Trimming took 2 bases from V and 6 from J, leaving 12 bases between them. The CDR3 sequence is 14 residues long. Study-level points and caveats: Expanded graft clones, several hundred of them, were reportedly the source of alpha-beta T cells about two months after transplant.

The TCRbeta library incorporated unique molecular identifiers. TCRdb passed the PCR reads through MiXCR, listing each CDR3 protein once. The sample yields around 700,000 distinct CDR3 sequences, around 12% seen once. The TCR originated in a girl aged 2-10 years with congenital amegakaryocytic thrombocytopenia, due to receive a stem cell transplant. Material: PBMCs, obtained before TCRalphabeta/CD19-depleted stem cell transplant. V gene TRBV5-1 combines with J gene TRBJ2-1, with a weak D call TRBD2 (6 bases). The DNA of the CDR3 is TGCGCCAGCAGCTTTACGGGGAGGCTCAATGAGCAGTTCTTC. Amino acid sequence: CASSFTGRLNEQFF.